This entry features one T cell receptor (beta chain) sequence. The sample comes from a study of blood T cell repertoires in COVID-19. TCRdb's table, derived via immunoSEQ multiplex PCR, lists solely in-frame clones and lacks some. Found here are about 43,000 clones, roughly four fifths of them singletons; the top ten hold more than 20%. The CDR3 extends over 15 amino acids. V was clipped by 0 bases and J by 1 base, with 9 bases between them. Germline V gene lookup returns CDR1 MNHNS and CDR2 SASEGT. Sample: peripheral blood. The clonotype was recovered from a woman aged 60-75 years with acute or convalescent COVID-19. The V gene is TRBV6-1, the J gene TRBJ1-2; D ambiguous. The CDR3 region has the DNA TGTGCCAGCAGTGAAGCGGTCAGACTTAACTATGGCTACACCTTC. Protein product: CASSEAVRLNYGYTF.